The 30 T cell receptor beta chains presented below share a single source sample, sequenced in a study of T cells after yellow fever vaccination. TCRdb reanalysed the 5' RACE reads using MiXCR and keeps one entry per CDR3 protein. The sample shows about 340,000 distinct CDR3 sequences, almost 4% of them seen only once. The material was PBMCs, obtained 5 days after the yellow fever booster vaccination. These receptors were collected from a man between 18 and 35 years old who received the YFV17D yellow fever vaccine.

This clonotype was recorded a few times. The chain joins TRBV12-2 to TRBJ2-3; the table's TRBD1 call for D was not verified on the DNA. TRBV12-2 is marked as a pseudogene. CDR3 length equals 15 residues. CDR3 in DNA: TGTGCAAGTCGCCTCGCCCCATCAGACACAGATACGCAGTATTTT. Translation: CASRLAPSDTDTQYF.

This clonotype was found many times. The CDR3 sequence is CASSPEAGGTHEQYF. In DNA, the CDR3 is TGTGCCAGCAGCCCAGAAGCGGGGGGGACCCACGAGCAGTACTTC. V and J are TRBV7-8 and TRBJ2-7, with TRBD2 matching over 10 bases. V shed 5 bases, J shed 5 bases, and the junction held 9 bases outside the gene matches. The germline V gene encodes CDR1 SGHVS and CDR2 FQNEAQ. The CDR3 is made up of 15 amino acids.

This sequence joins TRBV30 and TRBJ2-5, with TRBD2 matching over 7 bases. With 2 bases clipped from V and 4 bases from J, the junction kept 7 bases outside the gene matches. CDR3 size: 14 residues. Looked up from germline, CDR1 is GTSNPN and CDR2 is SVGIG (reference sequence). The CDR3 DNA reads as TGTGCCTGGAGTCAGATCGCGGGGGTAGAGACCCAGTACTTC. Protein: CAWSQIAGVETQYF.

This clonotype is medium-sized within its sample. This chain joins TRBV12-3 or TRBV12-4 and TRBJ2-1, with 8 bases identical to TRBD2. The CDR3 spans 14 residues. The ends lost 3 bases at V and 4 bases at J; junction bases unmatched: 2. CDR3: CASSLGGGYNEQFF. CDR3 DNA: TGTGCCAGCAGTTTGGGCGGGGGGTACAATGAGCAGTTCTTC.

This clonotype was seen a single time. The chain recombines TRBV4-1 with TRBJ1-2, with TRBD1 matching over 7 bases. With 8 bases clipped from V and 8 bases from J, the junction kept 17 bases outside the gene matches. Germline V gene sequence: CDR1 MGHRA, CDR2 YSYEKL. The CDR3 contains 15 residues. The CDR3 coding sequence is TGCGCCAGCCACGGGTCAGGGGGTTTGGCTCGAGGCTACACCTTC. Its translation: CASHGSGGLARGYTF.

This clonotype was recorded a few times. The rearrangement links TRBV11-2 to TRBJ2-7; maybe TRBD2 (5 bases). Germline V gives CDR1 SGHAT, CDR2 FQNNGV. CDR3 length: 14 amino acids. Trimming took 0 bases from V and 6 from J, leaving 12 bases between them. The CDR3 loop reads CASSLDMRRSEQYF. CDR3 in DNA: TGTGCCAGCAGCTTAGATATGAGGAGGTCCGAGCAGTACTTC.

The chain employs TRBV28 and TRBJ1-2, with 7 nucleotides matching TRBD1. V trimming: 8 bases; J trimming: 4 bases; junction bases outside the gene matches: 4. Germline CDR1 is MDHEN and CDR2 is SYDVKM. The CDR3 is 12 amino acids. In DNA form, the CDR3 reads TGTGCCAGCGGGGACAGTGGCTATGGCTACACCTTC. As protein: CASGDSGYGYTF.

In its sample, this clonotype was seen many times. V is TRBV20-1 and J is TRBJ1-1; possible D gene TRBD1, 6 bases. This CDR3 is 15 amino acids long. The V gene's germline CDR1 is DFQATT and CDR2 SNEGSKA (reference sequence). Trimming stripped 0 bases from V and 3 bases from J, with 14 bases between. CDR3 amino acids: CSARDPPGVDTEAFF. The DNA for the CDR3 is TGCAGTGCTAGAGATCCTCCAGGGGTGGACACTGAAGCTTTCTTT.

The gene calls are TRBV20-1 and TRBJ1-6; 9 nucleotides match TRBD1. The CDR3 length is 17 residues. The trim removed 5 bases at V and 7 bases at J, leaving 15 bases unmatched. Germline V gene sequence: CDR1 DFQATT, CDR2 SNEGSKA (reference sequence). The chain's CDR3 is CSAPPMDRGIWNSPLHF. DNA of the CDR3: TGCAGTGCTCCACCTATGGACAGGGGCATCTGGAATTCACCCCTCCACTTT.

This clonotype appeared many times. The CDR3 here is CASTEGGAQRETQYF. The CDR3 DNA follows: TGTGCCAGCACTGAGGGGGGGGCCCAGAGGGAGACCCAGTACTTC. This sequence joins TRBV2 and TRBJ2-5; TRBD2 is a possible D gene (7 bases). CDR3 size: 15 residues. Per the germline V gene, CDR1 is SNHLY and CDR2 is FYNNEI. Trimming took 7 bases from V and 5 from J, leaving 20 bases between them.

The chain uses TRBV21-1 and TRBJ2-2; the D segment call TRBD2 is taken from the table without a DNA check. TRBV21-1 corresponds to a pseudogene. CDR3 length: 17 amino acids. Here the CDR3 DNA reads TGTGCCAGCAGCAAATCGGGAAGCGGGATTCACACCGGGGAGCTGTTTTTT. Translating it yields CASSKSGSGIHTGELFF.

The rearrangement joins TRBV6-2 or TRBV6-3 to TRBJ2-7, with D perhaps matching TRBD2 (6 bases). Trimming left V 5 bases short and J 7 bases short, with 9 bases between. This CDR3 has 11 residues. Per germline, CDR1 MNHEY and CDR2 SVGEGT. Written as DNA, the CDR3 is TGTGCCAGCAGTCTCGGGACTGAGCAGTACGTC. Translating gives CASSLGTEQYV.

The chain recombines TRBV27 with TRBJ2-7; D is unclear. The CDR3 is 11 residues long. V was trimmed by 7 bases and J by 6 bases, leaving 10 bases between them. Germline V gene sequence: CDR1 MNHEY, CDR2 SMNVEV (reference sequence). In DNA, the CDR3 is TGTGCCAGCACGTCTGGGCGCGAGCAGTACTTC. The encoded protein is CASTSGREQYF.

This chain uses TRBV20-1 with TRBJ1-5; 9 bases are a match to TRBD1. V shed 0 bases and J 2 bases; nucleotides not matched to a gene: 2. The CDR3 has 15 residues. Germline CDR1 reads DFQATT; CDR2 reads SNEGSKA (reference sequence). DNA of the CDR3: TGCAGTGCTAGAGATCGGGACAGGGGCAATCAGCCCCAGCATTTT. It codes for CSARDRDRGNQPQHF.

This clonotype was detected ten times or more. Here the CDR3 reads CSARDYNRAYGEAFF. In DNA form, the CDR3 reads TGCAGTGCTAGAGATTATAACCGGGCCTACGGCGAAGCTTTCTTT. The chain joins TRBV20-1 to TRBJ1-1; D is uncertain. Per the germline V gene, CDR1 is DFQATT and CDR2 is SNEGSKA (reference sequence). This CDR3 comprises 15 residues. V lost 0 bases and J 8 bases, leaving 19 bases between the germline ends.

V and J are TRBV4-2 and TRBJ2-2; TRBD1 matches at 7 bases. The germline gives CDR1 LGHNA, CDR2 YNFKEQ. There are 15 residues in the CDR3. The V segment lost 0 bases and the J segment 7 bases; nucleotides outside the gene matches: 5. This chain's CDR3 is CASSQEEGGVGELFF. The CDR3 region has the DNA TGTGCCAGCAGCCAAGAGGAAGGGGGCGTCGGGGAGCTGTTTTTT.

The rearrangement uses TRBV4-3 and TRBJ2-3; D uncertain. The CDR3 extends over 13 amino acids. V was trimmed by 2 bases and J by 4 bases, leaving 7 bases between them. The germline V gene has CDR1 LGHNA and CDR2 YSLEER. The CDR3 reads CASSQQRADTQYF. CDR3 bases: TGCGCCAGCAGCCAACAAAGGGCAGATACGCAGTATTTT.

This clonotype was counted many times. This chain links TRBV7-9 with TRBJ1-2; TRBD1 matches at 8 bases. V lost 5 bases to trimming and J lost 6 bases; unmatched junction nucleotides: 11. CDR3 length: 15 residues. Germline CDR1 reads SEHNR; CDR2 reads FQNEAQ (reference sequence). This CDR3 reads CASSDTQGGLDGYTF. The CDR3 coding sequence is TGTGCCAGCAGCGATACACAGGGGGGTTTGGATGGCTACACCTTC.

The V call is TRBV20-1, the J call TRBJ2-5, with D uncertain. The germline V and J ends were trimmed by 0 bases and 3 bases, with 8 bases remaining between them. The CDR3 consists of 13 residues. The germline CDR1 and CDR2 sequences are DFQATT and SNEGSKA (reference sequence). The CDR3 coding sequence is TGCAGTGCTAGAGATCGGGCAGAAGAGACCCAGTACTTC. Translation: CSARDRAEETQYF.

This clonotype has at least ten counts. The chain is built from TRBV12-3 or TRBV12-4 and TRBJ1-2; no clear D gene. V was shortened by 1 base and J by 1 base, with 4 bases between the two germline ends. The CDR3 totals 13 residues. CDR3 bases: TGTGCCAGCAGTTTAGGGATTAACTATGGCTACACCTTC. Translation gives CASSLGINYGYTF.

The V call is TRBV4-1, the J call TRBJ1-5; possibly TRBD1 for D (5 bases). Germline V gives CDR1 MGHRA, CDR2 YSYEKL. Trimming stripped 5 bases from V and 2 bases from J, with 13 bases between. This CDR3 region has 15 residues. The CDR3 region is CASSGAAGGNQPQHF. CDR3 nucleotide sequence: TGCGCCAGCAGCGGGGCGGCAGGAGGCAATCAGCCCCAGCATTTT.

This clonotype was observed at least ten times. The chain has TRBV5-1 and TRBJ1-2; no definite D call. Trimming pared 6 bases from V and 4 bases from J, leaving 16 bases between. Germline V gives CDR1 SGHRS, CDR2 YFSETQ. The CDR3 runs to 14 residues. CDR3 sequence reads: CASTPAGSAYGYTF. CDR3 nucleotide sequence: TGCGCCAGCACCCCCGCGGGGTCGGCCTATGGCTACACCTTC.

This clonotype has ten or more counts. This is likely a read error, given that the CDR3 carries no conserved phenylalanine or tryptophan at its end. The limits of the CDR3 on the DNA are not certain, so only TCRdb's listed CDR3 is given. The CDR3 reads CASSQERQGTQIL. The J gene is TRBJ1-1, the V gene TRBV11-2; the table calls TRBD1, which could not be checked here. The CDR3 numbers 13 amino acids, ends counted. Germline V gives CDR1 SGHAT, CDR2 FQNNGV.

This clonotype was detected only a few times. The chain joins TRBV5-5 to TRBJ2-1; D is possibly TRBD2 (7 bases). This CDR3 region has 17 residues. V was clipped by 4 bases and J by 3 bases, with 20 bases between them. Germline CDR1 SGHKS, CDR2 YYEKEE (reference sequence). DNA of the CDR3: TGTGCCAGCAGCCGGGGGCGGGAGCGGAGCCTCTACAATGAGCAGTTCTTC. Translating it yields CASSRGRERSLYNEQFF.

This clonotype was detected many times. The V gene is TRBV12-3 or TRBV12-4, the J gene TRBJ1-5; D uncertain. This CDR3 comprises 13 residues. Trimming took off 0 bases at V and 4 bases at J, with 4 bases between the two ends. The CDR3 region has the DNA TGTGCCAGCAGTTTAGCAGTAAATCAGCCCCAGCATTTT. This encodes CASSLAVNQPQHF.

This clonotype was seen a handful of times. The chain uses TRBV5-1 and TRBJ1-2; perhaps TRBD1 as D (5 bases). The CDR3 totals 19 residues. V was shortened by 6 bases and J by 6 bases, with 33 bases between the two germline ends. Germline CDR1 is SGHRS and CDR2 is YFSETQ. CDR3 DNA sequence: TGCGCCAGCATCGGGATGGGACCGGGGACCCTGAATCCTAGGAATGGCTACACCTTC. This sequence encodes CASIGMGPGTLNPRNGYTF.

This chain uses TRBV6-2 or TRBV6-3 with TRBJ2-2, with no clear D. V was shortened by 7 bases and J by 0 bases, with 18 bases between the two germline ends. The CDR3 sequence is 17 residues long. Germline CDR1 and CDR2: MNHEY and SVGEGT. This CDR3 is CASKTGWPAANTGELFF. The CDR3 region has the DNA TGTGCCAGCAAAACGGGCTGGCCCGCAGCGAACACCGGGGAGCTGTTTTTT.

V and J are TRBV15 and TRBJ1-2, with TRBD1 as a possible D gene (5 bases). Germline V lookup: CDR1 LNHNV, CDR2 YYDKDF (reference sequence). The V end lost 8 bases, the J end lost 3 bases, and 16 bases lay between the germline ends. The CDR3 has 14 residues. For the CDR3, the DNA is TGTGCCACCGGGAGAGGGTCGGGGGACTATGGCTACACCTTC. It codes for CATGRGSGDYGYTF.

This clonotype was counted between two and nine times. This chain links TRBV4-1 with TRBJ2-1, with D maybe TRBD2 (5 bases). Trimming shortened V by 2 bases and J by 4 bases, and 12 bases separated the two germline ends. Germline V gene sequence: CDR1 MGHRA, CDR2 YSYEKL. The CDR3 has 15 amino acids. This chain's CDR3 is CASSQPLSGYNEQFF. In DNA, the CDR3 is TGCGCCAGCAGCCAACCGCTCTCGGGATACAATGAGCAGTTCTTC.

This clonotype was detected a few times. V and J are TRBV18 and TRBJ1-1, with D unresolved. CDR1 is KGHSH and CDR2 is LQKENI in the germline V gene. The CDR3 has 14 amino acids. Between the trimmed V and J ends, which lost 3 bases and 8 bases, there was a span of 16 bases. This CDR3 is CASSPYLSGDEAFF. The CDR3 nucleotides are TGTGCCAGCTCACCCTATCTATCAGGCGACGAAGCTTTCTTT.